Presented here are 13 T cell receptor beta chains from one specimen sequenced in a study of neurological immune-mediated disorders. TCRdb reanalysed the 5' RACE reads using MiXCR and keeps one entry per CDR3 protein. Here the sample spans 50,000 or so distinct CDR3 sequences, around 3.5% being singletons. Sequenced: PBMCs. The source of these receptors is a man aged 60 to 69 with multiple sclerosis.

This clonotype was detected many times. V and J are TRBV13 and TRBJ1-5, with D possibly matching TRBD1 (5 bases). Trimming pared 3 bases from V and 3 bases from J, leaving 9 bases between. CDR3 length: 14 amino acids. CDR1 is PRHDT, CDR2 FYEKMQ, per germline (reference sequence). CDR3 sequence (DNA): TGTGCCAGCAGCTTGCGACAGTCCAATCAGCCCCAGCATTTT. As protein: CASSLRQSNQPQHF.

This clonotype was detected many times. This chain connects TRBV20-1 to TRBJ2-2; no definite D call. Germline CDR1 reads DFQATT; CDR2 reads SNEGSKA (reference sequence). The germline V and J ends were trimmed by 2 bases and 2 bases, with 9 bases remaining between them. CDR3 length: 14 amino acids. DNA for the CDR3: TGCAGTGCTAGAAAGACTTCTAACACCGGGGAGCTGTTTTTT. Amino acids: CSARKTSNTGELFF.

This clonotype has a handful of counts. The genes are TRBV7-6 and TRBJ2-2; 8 bases agree with TRBD2. From germline, CDR1 is SGHVS and CDR2 FNYEAQ. CDR3 length: 16 residues. V lost 1 base, J lost 2 bases, and 3 bases stayed unmatched. Here the CDR3 reads CASSLERGRNTGELFF. CDR3 nucleotides: TGTGCCAGCAGCTTAGAGCGGGGGAGAAACACCGGGGAGCTGTTTTTT.

The table lists this clonotype with a few counts. The gene calls are TRBV3-1 and TRBJ1-5, with 8 bases fitting TRBD1. The length of the CDR3 is 15 residues. The junction had 6 bases not matched to a gene; V was cut back by 4 bases and J by 4 bases. Germline CDR1 LGHDT, CDR2 YNNKEL (reference sequence). In DNA form, the CDR3 reads TGTGCCAGCAGCCCCTCGGACAGGGCAAATCAGCCCCAGCATTTT. It encodes CASSPSDRANQPQHF.

This clonotype was counted only a few times. The rearrangement joins TRBV7-6 to TRBJ1-5; the D is unclear. Per the germline V gene, CDR1 is SGHVS and CDR2 is FNYEAQ. V lost 1 base to trimming and J lost 1 base, with 2 bases between them. The CDR3 runs to 13 residues. The CDR3 nucleotides read TGTGCCAGCAGCTTAGACAGCAATCAGCCCCAGCATTTT. Translating it yields CASSLDSNQPQHF.

Ten or more counts support this clonotype. The chain employs TRBV3-1 and TRBJ1-1, with D unresolved. V lost 1 base to trimming and J lost 0 bases, with 3 bases between them. Looked up from germline, CDR1 is LGHDT and CDR2 is YNNKEL (reference sequence). The CDR3 is made up of 13 amino acids. This CDR3 reads CASSQGLNTEAFF. In nucleotides, the CDR3 is TGTGCCAGCAGCCAAGGCCTGAACACTGAAGCTTTCTTT.

This clonotype has a handful of counts. The V call is TRBV3-1, the J call TRBJ1-1, with a tentative D call TRBD1 (6 bases). Trimming shortened V by 3 bases and J by 11 bases, and 19 bases separated the two germline ends. Germline V gene lookup returns CDR1 LGHDT and CDR2 YNNKEL (reference sequence). The CDR3 consists of 14 residues. CDR3 DNA: TGTGCCAGCAGCCAGGGTAACAGGGAGTTGAATGCTTTCTTT. Its translation: CASSQGNRELNAFF. Full variable domain (rest looked up from reference TRBV3-1 and TRBJ1-1): DTAVSQTPKYLVTQMGNDKSIKCEQNLGHDTMYWYKQDSKKFLKIMFSYNNKELIINETVPNRFSPKSPDKAHLNLHINSLELGDSAVYFCASSQGNRELNAFFGQGTRLTVV.

This clonotype has a handful of counts. V usage is TRBV6-6 and J usage is TRBJ2-3, with D perhaps given as TRBD1 or TRBD2 (6 bases each). V was clipped by 6 bases and J by 1 base, with 17 bases between them. This CDR3 is 16 amino acids long. CDR1 and CDR2 (germline): MNHNY, SVGAGI (reference sequence). CDR3 in amino acids: CASSLRGARGTDTQYF. The CDR3 DNA reads as TGTGCCAGCAGCCTAAGGGGGGCCAGGGGCACAGATACGCAGTATTTT.

As for this clonotype: Just one base apart from a much larger clone, this may be a read error. J is TRBJ2-1 and V is TRBV4-1; D is undetermined. The length of the CDR3 is 15 residues. The germline CDR1 and CDR2 sequences are MGHRA and YSYEKL. The CDR3 DNA is TGCGCCAGCAGGCAGCTGCCAAGCTCCTACAATGAGGAGTTCTTC. Its translation is CASRQLPSSYNEEFF.

Concerning this clonotype itself: A much larger clone differs from this one at a single base, so this may be a read error. This chain joins TRBV5-1 and TRBJ1-4, with TRBD1 identical over 7 bases. In germline, CDR1 is SGHRS, CDR2 YFSETQ. This CDR3 has 15 amino acids. CDR3 in DNA: TGCGCCAGCAGCGTCGTAGGGGGCGGTGATGACAAACTGTTTTTT. This translates into CASSVVGGGDDKLFF.

This clonotype was seen repeatedly, ten times or more. The genes are TRBV7-2 and TRBJ1-5; 10 bases agree with TRBD1. Germline V gives CDR1 SGHTA, CDR2 FQGNSA. This CDR3 is 15 amino acids long. V shed 5 bases and J 9 bases; nucleotides not matched to a gene: 10. This CDR3 is CASSLDRGRERPQHF. As DNA, the CDR3 is TGTGCCAGCAGCCTAGACAGGGGGCGCGAGAGGCCCCAGCATTTT.

This clonotype was found many times. The chain carries TRBV14 and TRBJ1-1; D not resolved. V lost 4 bases to trimming and J lost 1 base, with 13 bases between them. From germline, CDR1 is SGHDN and CDR2 FVKESK. The CDR3 totals 15 residues. As DNA, the CDR3 is TGTGCCAGCAGCCCTTGGGGAGGCAGGAACACTGAAGCTTTCTTT. This gives the protein CASSPWGGRNTEAFF.

This clonotype was seen many times. V usage is TRBV5-1 and J usage is TRBJ2-7; the D gene is possibly TRBD2 (6 bases). V was shortened by 5 bases and J by 7 bases, with 10 bases between the two germline ends. Germline CDR1 SGHRS, CDR2 YFSETQ. The length of the CDR3 is 11 residues. CDR3 region: CASRLGGEQYF. The CDR3 nucleotides read TGCGCCAGCAGACTTGGGGGGGAGCAGTACTTC.